These 7 T cell receptor beta chains were all obtained from the same sample, sequenced in a study of technical replicates of blood from several donors. Repertoires were generated with immunoSEQ multiplex PCR, while TCRdb's copy carries only in-frame clones and drops some. The sample yields tens of thousands of clones, 85% to 95% seen once. Material: PBMCs. These receptors were obtained from a human donor in good health. Some clones in this sample may be carry-over from other donors' samples.

This chain joins TRBV30 and TRBJ2-4; no firm D call. The CDR3 covers 11 residues. V was shortened by 1 base and J by 6 bases, with 4 bases between the two germline ends. Germline V lookup: CDR1 GTSNPN, CDR2 SVGIG (reference sequence). The CDR3 bases are TGTGCCTGGAGTGGAGCAAACATTCAGTACTTC. It translates to CAWSGANIQYF.

This clone showed up just a few times. The J gene is TRBJ2-7, the V gene TRBV19; possibly TRBD1 for D (6 bases). CDR3 length: 13 residues. Germline V gene sequence: CDR1 LNHDA, CDR2 SQIVND (reference sequence). Trimming left V 5 bases short and J 1 base short, with 9 bases between. CDR3 amino acids: CASSADRSYEQYF. The CDR3 nucleotides read TGTGCCAGTAGTGCGGACAGATCCTACGAGCAGTACTTC.

The J gene is TRBJ1-1, the V gene TRBV19, with D possibly TRBD1 on 5 matching bases. Germline CDR1 reads LNHDA; CDR2 reads SQIVND (reference sequence). V lost 9 bases to trimming and J lost 4 bases, with 12 bases between them. The CDR3 runs to 12 residues. As DNA, the CDR3 is TGTGCCAGCAGTTGGGGGGGCACTGAAGCTTTCTTT. Its protein product is CASSWGGTEAFF.

The chain has TRBV27 and TRBJ1-6; no definite D call. This CDR3 is built from 14 residues. Trimming stripped 3 bases from V and 5 bases from J, with 8 bases between. Germline V gene sequence: CDR1 MNHEY, CDR2 SMNVEV (reference sequence). The CDR3 DNA follows: TGTGCCAGCAGTTTGCGCGAAGATAATTCACCCCTCCACTTT. It is translated as CASSLREDNSPLHF.

The chain combines TRBV7-2 with TRBJ2-7; perhaps TRBD1 as D (5 bases). V was clipped by 5 bases and J by 4 bases, with 6 bases between them. Looked up from germline, CDR1 is SGHTA and CDR2 is FQGNSA. The CDR3 has 11 residues. For the CDR3, the DNA is TGTGCCAGCAGCGACAGATACGAGCAGTACTTC. Its protein product is CASSDRYEQYF.

The rearrangement links TRBV19 to TRBJ1-2; no firm D call. Germline V gives CDR1 LNHDA, CDR2 SQIVND (reference sequence). CDR3 length equals 14 residues. V was trimmed by 4 bases and J by 4 bases, leaving 13 bases between them. In DNA, the CDR3 is TGTGCCAGTAGTAGGCTAACTACTGGCTATGGCTACACCTTC. This translates into CASSRLTTGYGYTF.

V gene TRBV19 combines with J gene TRBJ1-1; TRBD1 matches at 7 bases. V trimming: 4 bases; J trimming: 4 bases; junction bases outside the gene matches: 9. CDR3 length: 15 amino acids. Germline assignment: CDR1 LNHDA and CDR2 SQIVND (reference sequence). This chain's CDR3 is CASSRDRAWGTEAFF. The CDR3 DNA sequence: TGTGCCAGTAGTAGAGACAGGGCCTGGGGCACTGAAGCTTTCTTT.